This T cell receptor (beta chain) was sequenced during a study of blood T cell repertoires in COVID-19. Repertoires were generated with immunoSEQ multiplex PCR, while TCRdb's copy carries only in-frame clones and drops some. The sample holds a few hundred thousand clones, 80% to 90% seen once. The specimen was peripheral blood. The source of this sequence is an elderly woman with active or convalescent COVID-19.

This CDR3 reads CASSLNRGSYEQYF. The CDR3 nucleotides read TGCGCCAGCAGCCTAAACAGGGGTTCCTACGAGCAGTACTTC. The V gene is TRBV5-1, the J gene TRBJ2-7; the match to TRBD1 covers 7 bases. V gave up 4 bases and J gave up 1 base; unmatched junction bases: 5. The CDR3 totals 14 residues. Germline CDR1 and CDR2: SGHRS and YFSETQ.